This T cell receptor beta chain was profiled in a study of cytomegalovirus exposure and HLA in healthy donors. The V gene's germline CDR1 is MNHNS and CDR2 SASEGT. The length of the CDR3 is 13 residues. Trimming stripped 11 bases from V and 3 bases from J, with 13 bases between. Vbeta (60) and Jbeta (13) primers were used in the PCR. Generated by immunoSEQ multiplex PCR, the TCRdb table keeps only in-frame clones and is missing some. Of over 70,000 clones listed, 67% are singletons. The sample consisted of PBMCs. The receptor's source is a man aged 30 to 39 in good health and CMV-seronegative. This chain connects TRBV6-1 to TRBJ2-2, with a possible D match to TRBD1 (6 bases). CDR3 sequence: CAGRDTHTGELFF. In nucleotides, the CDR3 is TGTGCCGGCCGGGACACTCACACCGGGGAGCTGTTTTTT.